The clone carrying this T cell receptor beta chain has ten or more counts. Its antigen remains unidentified. The V end lost 5 bases, the J end lost 2 bases, and 13 bases lay between the germline ends. CDR3 length: 15 residues. The germline V gene encodes CDR1 SGHRS and CDR2 YFSETQ. This sample was taken from a study of identical twins. Study findings and constraints: The presence of invariant MAIT and iNKT cells could partly confound analyses of zero-insertion sequences.

TCRdb independently ran MiXCR on the 5' RACE reads; one entry per CDR3 protein. The sample holds more than 650,000 distinct CDR3 sequences, approximately 6% seen once. The V call is TRBV5-1, the J call TRBJ2-2; D perhaps matches TRBD1 (5 bases). The material sequenced was naive T cells sorted from blood. The clonotype was recovered from a man younger than 35 in good health. CDR3 protein: CASRGTGYNTGELFF. The CDR3, as DNA: TGCGCCAGCAGGGGTACAGGTTACAACACCGGGGAGCTGTTTTTT.